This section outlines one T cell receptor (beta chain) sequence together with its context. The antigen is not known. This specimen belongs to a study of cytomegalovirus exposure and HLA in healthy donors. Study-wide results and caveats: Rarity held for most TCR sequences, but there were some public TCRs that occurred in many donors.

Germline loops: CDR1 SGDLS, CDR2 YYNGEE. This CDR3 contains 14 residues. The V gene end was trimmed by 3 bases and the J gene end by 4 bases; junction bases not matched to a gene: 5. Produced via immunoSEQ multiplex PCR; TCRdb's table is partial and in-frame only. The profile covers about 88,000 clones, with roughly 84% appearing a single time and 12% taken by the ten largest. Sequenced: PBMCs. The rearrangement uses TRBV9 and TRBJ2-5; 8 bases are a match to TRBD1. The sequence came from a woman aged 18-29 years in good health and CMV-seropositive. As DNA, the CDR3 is TGTGCCAGCAGCGCCGACAGGGGACGAGAGACCCAGTACTTC. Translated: CASSADRGRETQYF.